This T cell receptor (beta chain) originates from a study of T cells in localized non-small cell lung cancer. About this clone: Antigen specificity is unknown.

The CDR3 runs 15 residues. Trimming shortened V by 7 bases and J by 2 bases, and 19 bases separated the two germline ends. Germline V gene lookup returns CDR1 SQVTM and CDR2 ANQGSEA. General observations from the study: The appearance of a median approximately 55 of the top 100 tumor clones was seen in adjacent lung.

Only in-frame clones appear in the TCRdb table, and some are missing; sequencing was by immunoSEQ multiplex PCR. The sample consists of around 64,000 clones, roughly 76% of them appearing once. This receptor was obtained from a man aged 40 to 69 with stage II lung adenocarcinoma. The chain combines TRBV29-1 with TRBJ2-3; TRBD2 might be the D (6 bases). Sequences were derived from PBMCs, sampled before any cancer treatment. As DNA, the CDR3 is TGCAGCGGAGTTCCTGTGGGAGGAACCACAGATACGCAGTATTTT. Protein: CSGVPVGGTTDTQYF.